This TCR beta chain derives from a study of blood T cell repertoires in COVID-19. Study as a whole: Samples came from the United States, Italy and Spain, spanning acute and convalescent COVID-19.

The method was immunoSEQ multiplex PCR; TCRdb's version includes in-frame clones alone and lacks a portion of them. The sample has about 360,000 clones, around 87% seen once. CDR3 length: 17 residues. With V trimmed by 5 bases and J by 2 bases, 13 bases remained unmatched. Germline CDR1 reads LNHDA; CDR2 reads SQIVND (reference sequence). The TCR sequence derives from a middle-aged man in a cohort exposed to, infected with or recovered from COVID-19 (not recorded which). V and J are TRBV19 and TRBJ2-5, with TRBD2 matching over 8 bases. The sample was PBMCs or T cells enriched from blood (not recorded which). This CDR3 reads CASSGLGSGTLQETQYF. The CDR3 bases are TGTGCCAGTAGTGGGCTGGGTAGCGGGACGCTACAAGAGACCCAGTACTTC.